This T cell receptor (beta chain) was profiled in a study of OX40 agonist ivuxolimab in advanced cancers. Whole-study context: Cohort: 65% to 90% men, mean age approximately 64, aged roughly 20 to 79.

Concerning this clone: What it binds is not known.

Study outcomes and limitations: Undetermined was the antigen specificity of the expanded peripheral T cells. Among patients with partial responses at 0.1-3.0 mg/kg, clonal expansion was among the lowest.

This CDR3 has 13 residues. Trimming took off 6 bases at V and 0 bases at J, with 8 bases between the two ends. Germline CDR1 reads ENHRY; CDR2 reads SYGVKD. Repertoires were generated with immunoSEQ multiplex PCR, while TCRdb's copy carries only in-frame clones and drops some. The sample comprises about 57,000 clones, over 70% of which are singletons, and around 0.35% rests with the top ten. The source was CD4+ or CD8+ T cells sorted from blood, collected in a trial of the OX40 agonist ivuxolimab. This TCR was recovered from an adult with an advanced solid tumor such as melanoma, head and neck, liver or kidney cancer. The chain has TRBV10-3 and TRBJ1-2, with D maybe TRBD1 (6 bases). The CDR3 loop is CAIRDSPNYGYTF. Written as DNA, the CDR3 is TGTGCCATCAGGGACAGTCCTAACTATGGCTACACCTTC.